This T cell receptor beta chain was recovered during a study of cytomegalovirus exposure and HLA in healthy donors. CDR1 is SGHRS and CDR2 is YFSETQ in the germline V gene. V lost 6 bases, J lost 3 bases, and 5 bases stayed unmatched. The CDR3 totals 13 residues. In the case of this clone: Its antigen is undetermined.

The PCR was carried out with 60 Vbeta primers and 13 Jbeta primers. Generated by immunoSEQ multiplex PCR, the TCRdb table keeps only in-frame clones and is missing some. The sample includes about 160,000 clones, 80% to 85% of them seen just once. Broader study findings: Later on, analysis showed that most CMV-associated TCR beta chains appeared to be HLA-restricted. TCR beta chain V- and J-gene trimming was linked, in a later analysis, to a missense variant in DCLRE1C. Later analysis found that TCR beta chains associated with HLA were more clonally expanded than other, equally common chains. The classifier was said to identify cytomegalovirus status with high specificity and sensitivity.

This TCR was recovered from a man aged 50 or older in good health and CMV-seropositive. The V call is TRBV5-1, the J call TRBJ1-1, with 7 bases that match TRBD1. The sample taken for sequencing was PBMCs. CDR3 in DNA: TGCGCCAGCACCACCGGGACAGACACTGAAGCTTTCTTT. This sequence encodes CASTTGTDTEAFF.